These T cell receptor beta chains were read from a single sample in a study of blood T cell repertoires in COVID-19. Some clones are missing from TCRdb's copy, which holds only in-frame ones; the method was immunoSEQ multiplex PCR. Altogether about 160,000 clones are present, over 65% being singletons, with the ten largest covering roughly 8.3%. What was sequenced was peripheral blood. The receptors originated from a man in his sixties with acute or convalescent COVID-19. CDR3s include the opening cysteine and the closing phenylalanine or tryptophan. The order of the fields is V gene, D gene, clone size, CDR3 length, J gene, CDR3 protein, CDR3 DNA. A D gene is named only where the DNA matches it firmly. Size is stated for part of the rows, as once, few or many counts, or as a class when the clone is expanded.

TRBV2	TRBD1	.	15	TRBJ1-6	CASKQGAGDNSPLHF	TGTGCCAGCAAACAGGGGGCCGGCGATAATTCACCCCTCCACTTT
TRBV5-1	TRBD1	.	15	TRBJ1-1	CASSSPDRANTEAFF	TGCGCCAGCAGCTCACCGGACAGGGCGAACACTGAAGCTTTCTTT
TRBV7-7	TRBD1	.	15	TRBJ2-1	CASSLEQGNYNEQFF	TGTGCTAGCAGCTTAGAACAGGGGAACTACAATGAGCAGTTCTTC
TRBV11-2	TRBD2	.	17	TRBJ2-3	CASRLRPGSAGGDTQYF	TGTGCCAGCAGGCTGAGGCCAGGGAGTGCGGGGGGTGATACGCAGTATTTT
TRBV6-1	.	.	11	TRBJ1-6	CASSELSPLHF	TGTGCCAGCAGTGAACTATCACCCCTCCACTTT
TRBV21-1	.	.	11	TRBJ1-2	CASLLSGGYTF	TGTGCCAGCCTCCTTTCCGGTGGCTACACCTTC
TRBV6-5	.	once	15	TRBJ2-7	CASSYRRGRSYEQYF	TGTGCCAGCAGTTACAGAAGGGGCCGGTCCTACGAGCAGTACTTC
TRBV29-1	.	.	13	TRBJ2-5	CSVFEGLRETQYF	TGCAGCGTCTTTGAGGGACTGCGGGAGACCCAGTACTTC
TRBV14	TRBD2	.	15	TRBJ2-1	CASSRIAGAYNEQFF	TGTGCCAGCAGCCGAATAGCGGGGGCCTACAATGAGCAGTTCTTC
TRBV7-2	.	.	15	TRBJ1-4	CASSARAANNEKLFF	TGTGCCAGCAGCGCGAGGGCAGCGAATAATGAAAAACTGTTTTTT
TRBV27	.	.	16	TRBJ2-2	CASSLEPAGATGELFF	TGTGCCAGCAGTTTAGAGCCGGCAGGGGCGACCGGGGAGCTGTTTTTT
TRBV5-5	TRBD1	.	15	TRBJ2-1	CASSLEGGSYNEQFF	TGTGCCAGCAGCTTGGAAGGGGGCAGCTACAATGAGCAGTTCTTC
TRBV3-1/TRBV3-2	TRBD1	many	13	TRBJ1-2	CASSLRTGNGYTF	TGTGCCAGCAGCCTTAGGACAGGGAATGGCTACACCTTC
TRBV5-6	TRBD2	few	17	TRBJ2-7	CASSLRTSGGSSYEQYF	TGTGCCAGCAGCCTAAGGACTAGCGGGGGGAGCTCCTACGAGCAGTACTTC
TRBV7-8	.	.	18	TRBJ2-6	CASSLARQTYSGANVLTF	TGTGCCAGCAGCTTAGCTCGGCAGACTTACTCTGGGGCCAACGTCCTGACTTTC
TRBV29-1	.	.	13	TRBJ2-6	CSVESVGANVLTF	TGCAGCGTTGAGTCGGTTGGGGCCAACGTCCTGACTTTC
TRBV24-1	TRBD1	.	14	TRBJ1-2	CATSDPRQGAGYTF	TGTGCCACCAGTGATCCCCGACAGGGGGCGGGCTACACCTTC
TRBV5-1	.	.	13	TRBJ1-1	CASSLVGAGEAFF	TGCGCCAGCAGCTTGGTGGGGGCTGGAGAAGCTTTCTTT
TRBV5-4	.	.	13	TRBJ2-1	CASSLEAGDEQFF	TGTGCCAGCAGCTTGGAGGCAGGGGATGAGCAGTTCTTC
TRBV6-5	TRBD1	once	13	TRBJ1-2	CASSPLGQAGYTF	TGTGCCAGCAGTCCATTGGGACAGGCTGGCTACACCTTC
TRBV19	.	few	11	TRBJ1-2	CASSRAYGYTF	TGTGCCAGTAGTAGGGCCTATGGCTACACCTTC
TRBV19	TRBD1	.	17	TRBJ1-6	CASSSDFLRGQTSPLHF	TGTGCCAGTAGTTCCGATTTCCTAAGGGGGCAGACTTCACCCCTCCACTTT
TRBV7-2	.	.	12	TRBJ2-5	CASSRSRETQYF	TGTGCCAGCAGTCGATCGAGAGAGACCCAGTACTTC
TRBV7-2	TRBD2	.	17	TRBJ2-3	CASSPHRTSGATDTQYF	TGTGCCAGCAGCCCCCACCGGACTAGCGGGGCCACAGATACGCAGTATTTT
TRBV19	TRBD1	.	15	TRBJ2-7	CASNAPGQGTYEQYF	TGTGCCAGTAATGCGCCGGGACAGGGTACCTACGAGCAGTACTTC
TRBV7-2	TRBD2	.	15	TRBJ2-3	CAVPTSGGARNTQYF	TGTGCCGTACCGACTAGCGGGGGGGCCAGGAATACGCAGTATTTT
TRBV7-3	TRBD2	.	16	TRBJ2-3	CASSPGTSSSTDTQYF	TGTGCCAGCAGCCCGGGGACTAGCTCTAGCACAGATACGCAGTATTTT
TRBV9	TRBD2	.	16	TRBJ2-7	CASSVEGASSGGEQYF	TGTGCCAGCAGCGTAGAAGGTGCATCTTCGGGGGGCGAGCAGTACTTC
TRBV11-2	.	.	15	TRBJ2-7	CASSYSSLSSYEQYF	TGTGCCAGCAGCTATAGTAGTCTATCTTCCTACGAGCAGTACTTC
TRBV19	TRBD1	.	15	TRBJ2-7	CASSTRTGFSHEQYF	TGTGCCAGTAGTACCCGGACAGGGTTTTCCCACGAGCAGTACTTC
TRBV5-1	TRBD1	.	15	TRBJ2-7	CASSKTGTLSYEQYF	TGCGCCAGCAGTAAGACAGGGACCCTCTCCTACGAGCAGTACTTC
TRBV29-1	TRBD2	.	14	TRBJ2-5	CSVEGLAGDETQYF	TGCAGCGTTGAGGGTCTAGCGGGGGATGAGACCCAGTACTTC
TRBV11-2	TRBD1	.	14	TRBJ2-1	CASNLLGQGNEQFF	TGTGCCAGCAACCTCCTGGGACAGGGGAATGAGCAGTTCTTC
TRBV19	.	.	15	TRBJ2-2	CASREDSSFGGELFF	TGTGCCAGTAGGGAGGACAGTTCTTTCGGCGGGGAGCTGTTTTTT
TRBV19	TRBD2	.	17	TRBJ2-3	CASSRAGLAGGTDTQYF	TGTGCCAGTAGTAGAGCGGGACTAGCGGGGGGCACAGATACGCAGTATTTT
TRBV4-1	.	few	14	TRBJ2-7	CASSQVQASYEQYF	TGCGCCAGCAGCCAAGTACAGGCCTCCTACGAGCAGTACTTC
TRBV6-5	.	once	14	TRBJ1-2	CASSYSSQRFGYTF	TGTGCCAGCAGTTACTCGAGCCAAAGATTTGGCTACACCTTC
TRBV5-1	.	.	14	TRBJ2-5	CASSLRTIQETQYF	TGCGCCAGCAGCTTAAGGACAATCCAAGAGACCCAGTACTTC
TRBV7-6	TRBD1	.	17	TRBJ1-3	CASSLTYRGLGGNTIYF	TGTGCCAGCAGCTTAACATACAGGGGGCTAGGTGGAAACACCATATATTTT
TRBV5-6	TRBD1	few	17	TRBJ1-2	CASSLVAGGRYNYGYTF	TGTGCCAGCAGCTTGGTGGCAGGGGGCAGGTATAACTATGGCTACACCTTC
TRBV24-1	.	.	15	TRBJ2-1	CATSDLVTGHNEQFF	TGTGCCACCAGTGATTTGGTGACAGGTCACAATGAGCAGTTCTTC
TRBV9	TRBD1	.	15	TRBJ1-2	CASSPYDRGNYGYTF	TGTGCCAGCAGCCCTTACGACAGGGGGAACTATGGCTACACCTTC
TRBV30	.	.	11	TRBJ1-2	CACNPADGYTF	TGTGCCTGCAACCCCGCGGATGGCTACACCTTC
TRBV3-1/TRBV3-2	.	.	17	TRBJ2-1	CASSQGRAGLRVNEQFF	TGTGCCAGCAGCCAAGGAAGGGCAGGTTTGCGGGTCAATGAGCAGTTCTTC
TRBV4-1	.	.	15	TRBJ2-7	CASSQDPTGTYEQYF	TGCGCCAGCAGCCAAGATCCCACAGGCACCTACGAGCAGTACTTC
TRBV7-9	TRBD1	.	14	TRBJ2-7	CASRSGTGGYEQYF	TGTGCCAGCAGATCCGGGACAGGGGGCTACGAGCAGTACTTC
TRBV7-3	TRBD2	.	16	TRBJ2-3	CASSPLAGGTTDTQYF	TGTGCCAGCAGCCCGCTAGCGGGGGGGACAACAGATACGCAGTATTTT
TRBV9	.	.	16	TRBJ1-1	CASSVGAGGLEPEAFF	TGTGCCAGCAGCGTAGGGGCGGGGGGGCTCGAACCTGAAGCTTTCTTT
TRBV18	.	.	17	TRBJ2-2	CASSPRARGLNTGELFF	TGTGCCAGCTCTCCCCGCGCCCGCGGGCTTAACACCGGGGAGCTGTTTTTT
TRBV24-1	.	.	19	TRBJ2-1	CATSDLFLSRQDNVFGQFF	TGTGCCACCAGTGATTTGTTCCTGAGTCGACAGGACAATGTCTTTGGGCAGTTCTTC